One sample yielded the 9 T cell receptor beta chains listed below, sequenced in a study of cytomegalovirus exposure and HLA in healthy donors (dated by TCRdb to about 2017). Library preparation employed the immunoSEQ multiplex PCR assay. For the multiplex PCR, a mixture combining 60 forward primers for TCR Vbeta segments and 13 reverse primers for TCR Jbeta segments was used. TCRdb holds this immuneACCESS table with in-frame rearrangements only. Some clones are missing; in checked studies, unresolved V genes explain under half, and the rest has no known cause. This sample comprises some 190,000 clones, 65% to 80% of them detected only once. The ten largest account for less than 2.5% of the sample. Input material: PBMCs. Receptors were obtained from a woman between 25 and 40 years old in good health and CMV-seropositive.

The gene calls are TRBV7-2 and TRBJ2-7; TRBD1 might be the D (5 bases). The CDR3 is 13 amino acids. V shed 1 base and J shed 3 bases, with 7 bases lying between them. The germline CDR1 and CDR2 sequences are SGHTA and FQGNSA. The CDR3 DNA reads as TGTGCCAGCAGCTTAGTAAGGGGCTACGAGCAGTACTTC. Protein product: CASSLVRGYEQYF. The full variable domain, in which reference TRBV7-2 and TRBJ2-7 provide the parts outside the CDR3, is GAGVSQSPSNKVTEKGKDVELRCDPISGHTALYWYRQSLGQGLEFLIYFQGNSAPDKSGLPSDRFSAERTGGSVSTLTIQRTQQEDSAVYLCASSLVRGYEQYFGPGTRLTVT.

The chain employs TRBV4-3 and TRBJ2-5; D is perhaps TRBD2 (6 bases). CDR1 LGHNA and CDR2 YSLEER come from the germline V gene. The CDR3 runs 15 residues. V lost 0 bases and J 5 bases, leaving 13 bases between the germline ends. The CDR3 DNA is TGCGCCAGCAGCCAAGACCGGAGGGGAGTGGAGACCCAGTACTTC. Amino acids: CASSQDRRGVETQYF.

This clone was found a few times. The CDR3 sequence: CASSSGMAYEQYF. Here the CDR3 DNA reads TGTGCCAGCAGCTCAGGAATGGCCTACGAGCAGTACTTC. The chain joins TRBV11-3 to TRBJ2-7, with D unresolved. The germline CDR1 and CDR2 sequences are SGHNT and YENEEA. V was clipped by 4 bases and J by 2 bases, with 9 bases between them. The CDR3 is 13 amino acids. Variable domain in full (rest from reference TRBV11-3 and TRBJ2-7): EAGVVQSPRYKIIEKKQPVAFWCNPISGHNTLYWYLQNLGQGPELLIRYENEEAVDDSQLPKDRFSAERLKGVDSTLKIQPAELGDSAVYLCASSSGMAYEQYFGPGTRLTVT.

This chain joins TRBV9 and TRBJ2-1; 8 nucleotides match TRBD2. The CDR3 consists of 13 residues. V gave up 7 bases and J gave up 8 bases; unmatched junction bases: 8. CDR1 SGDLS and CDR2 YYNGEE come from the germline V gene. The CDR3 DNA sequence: TGTGCCAGCTCGAGTAGCGGGGTTGATGAGCAGTTCTTC. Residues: CASSSSGVDEQFF.

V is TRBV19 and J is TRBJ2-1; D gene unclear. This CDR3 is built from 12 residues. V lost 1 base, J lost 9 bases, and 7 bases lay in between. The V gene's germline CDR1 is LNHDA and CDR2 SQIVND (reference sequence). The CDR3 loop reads CASSIGWAEQFF. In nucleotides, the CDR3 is TGTGCCAGTAGTATAGGATGGGCTGAGCAGTTCTTC.

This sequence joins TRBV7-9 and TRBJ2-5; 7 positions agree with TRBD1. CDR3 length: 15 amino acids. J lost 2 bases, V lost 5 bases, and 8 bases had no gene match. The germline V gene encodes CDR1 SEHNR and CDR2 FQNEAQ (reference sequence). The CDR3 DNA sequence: TGTGCCAGCAGCCCCCCGACAGGGAAGCAAGAGACCCAGTACTTC. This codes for CASSPPTGKQETQYF.

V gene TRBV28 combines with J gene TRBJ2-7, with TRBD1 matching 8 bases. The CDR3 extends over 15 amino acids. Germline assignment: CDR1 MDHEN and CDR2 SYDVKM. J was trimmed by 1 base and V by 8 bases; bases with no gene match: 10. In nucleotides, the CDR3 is TGTGCCAGCGGCTCTGGGGACAGGCTTTCCTACGAGCAGTACTTC. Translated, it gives CASGSGDRLSYEQYF.

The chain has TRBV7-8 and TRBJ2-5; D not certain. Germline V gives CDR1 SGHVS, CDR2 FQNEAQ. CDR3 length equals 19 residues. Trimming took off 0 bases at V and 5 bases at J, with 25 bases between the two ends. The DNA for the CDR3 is TGTGCCAGCAGCTTAGCGCGTTTTTTTGGTCAAGCGAGGAGTGAGACCCAGTACTTC. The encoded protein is CASSLARFFGQARSETQYF.

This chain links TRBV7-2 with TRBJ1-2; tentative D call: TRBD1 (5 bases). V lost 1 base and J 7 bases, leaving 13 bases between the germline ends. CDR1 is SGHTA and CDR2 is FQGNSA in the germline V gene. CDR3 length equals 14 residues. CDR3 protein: CASSLVLSGGGYTF. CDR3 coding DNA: TGTGCCAGCAGCTTAGTACTTAGCGGGGGTGGCTACACCTTC.